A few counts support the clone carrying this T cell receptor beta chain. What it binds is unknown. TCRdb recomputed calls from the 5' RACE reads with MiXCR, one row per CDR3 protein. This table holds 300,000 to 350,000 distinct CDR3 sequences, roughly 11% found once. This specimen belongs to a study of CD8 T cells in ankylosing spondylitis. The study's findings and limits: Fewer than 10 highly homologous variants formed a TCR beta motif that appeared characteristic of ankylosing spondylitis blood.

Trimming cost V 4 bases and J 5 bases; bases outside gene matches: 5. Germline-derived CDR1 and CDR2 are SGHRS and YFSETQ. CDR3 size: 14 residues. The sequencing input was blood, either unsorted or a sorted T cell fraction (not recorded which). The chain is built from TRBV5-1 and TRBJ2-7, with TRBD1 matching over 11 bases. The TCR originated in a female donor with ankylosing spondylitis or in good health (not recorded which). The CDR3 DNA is TGCGCCAGCAGCCCTGGACAGGGGGCCCACGAGCAGTACTTC. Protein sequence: CASSPGQGAHEQYF.